The TCR beta chain under discussion was sequenced for a study of read filtering for tumor transcriptome and immune sequencing. Study summary: Transcriptome libraries were built from DNase-treated RNA.

From approximately 430 ng of RNA, a library with molecular barcoded alpha/delta and beta/gamma adaptors was made. MiXCR, applied by TCRdb to the reads, yields one record per CDR3 protein. The repertoire holds 30,000 to 45,000 distinct CDR3 sequences, with about 13% as singletons. Overall study results and limits: The sorted CD138-negative fraction was a mixed bone marrow immune population, not purified T cells.

At the time of active disease, bone marrow was collected from every patient. This clonotype was observed at least ten times. What it binds is not known. V was clipped by 4 bases and J by 4 bases, with 22 bases between them. There are 17 residues in the CDR3. Per germline, CDR1 SGHRS and CDR2 YFSETQ. The rearrangement joins TRBV5-1 to TRBJ2-3; D may be TRBD1 (5 bases). The source material was a population of CD138-negative cells sorted from bone marrow. The source is a donor aged 40 or older with multiple myeloma. The CDR3 sequence: CASSPRGWALRPDTQYF. CDR3 nucleotides: TGCGCCAGCAGCCCTAGGGGCTGGGCTCTACGACCAGATACGCAGTATTTT.